Below are 32 T cell receptor beta chains sequenced from a single sample in a study of blood T cells in healthy people across ages. Next came a second PCR, run for roughly 6 to 11 cycles, which used a sample-barcoded 5' primer along with a J-beta primer mix. TCRdb reanalysed the 5' RACE reads using MiXCR and keeps one entry per CDR3 protein. This sample carries about 750,000 distinct CDR3 sequences, roughly 53% of them seen once, and the ten largest clones take roughly two fifths. Sample: blood. The receptors derive from a man aged 80 or over in good health.

The chain combines TRBV10-3 with TRBJ2-6; D gene unclear. This CDR3 is built from 14 residues. Germline V gene data show CDR1 as ENHRY and CDR2 as SYGVKD. V was pared by 0 bases and J by 4 bases, with 4 bases between. CDR3 DNA sequence: TGTGCCATCAGTGAGTCGGCAGGGGCCAACGTCCTGACTTTC. It yields the protein CAISESAGANVLTF.

The chain uses TRBV10-3 and TRBJ2-7; 10 positions match TRBD2. The germline V gene has CDR1 ENHRY and CDR2 SYGVKD. V was clipped by 7 bases and J by 2 bases; unmatched bases: 8. The CDR3 runs 15 residues. CDR3 amino acids: CAITPSGRPTYEQYF. CDR3 DNA: TGTGCCATCACCCCTAGCGGGAGACCAACCTACGAGCAGTACTTC.

This rearrangement joins TRBV7-7 to TRBJ2-2; D is undetermined. The germline CDR1 and CDR2 sequences are SSHAT and FNYEAQ (reference sequence). The CDR3 loop spans 14 amino acids. V was shortened by 3 bases and J by 8 bases, with 13 bases between the two germline ends. This CDR3 reads CASSFQYSWGELFF. The CDR3 nucleotides are TGTGCCAGCAGCTTTCAGTATTCGTGGGGGGAGCTGTTTTTT.

This clonotype occurred once. CDR3 coding DNA: TGTGCCAGCAGCTTACGCGAAACGGCGGAGACCCAGTACTTC. Translated, it gives CASSLRETAETQYF. This rearrangement joins TRBV7-9 to TRBJ2-5; no firm D call. The CDR3 spans 14 residues. The V end was cut by 2 bases, the J end by 5 bases, with 12 bases between. The germline gives CDR1 SEHNR, CDR2 FQNEAQ (reference sequence).

The CDR3 here is CASSFQATGYSNQPQHF. CDR3 coding DNA: TGTGCCAGCAGCTTCCAAGCTACAGGCTATAGCAATCAGCCCCAGCATTTT. V and J are TRBV7-8 and TRBJ1-5, with a possible D match to TRBD1 (5 bases). Germline CDR1 and CDR2: SGHVS and FQNEAQ. This CDR3 spans 17 amino acids. V lost 3 bases and J 0 bases, leaving 15 bases between the germline ends. Based on the CDR3 plus reference TRBV7-8 and TRBJ1-5, the full variable domain is GAGVSQSPRYKVAKRGQDVALRCDPISGHVSLFWYQQALGQGPEFLTYFQNEAQLDKSGLPSDRFFAERPEGSVSTLKIQRTQQEDSAVYLCASSFQATGYSNQPQHFGDGTRLSIL.

The rearrangement joins TRBV3-1 to TRBJ2-7, with 8 bases identical to TRBD1. Germline loops: CDR1 LGHDT, CDR2 YNNKEL (reference sequence). The CDR3 runs to 12 residues. Losses at the gene ends were 3 bases for V and 12 bases for J; bases not matched to a gene: 7. CDR3: CASSQSGGTGYF. CDR3 in DNA: TGTGCCAGCAGCCAGTCTGGCGGGACAGGGTACTTC.

The chain employs TRBV20-1 and TRBJ1-2; D gene ambiguous. Germline-derived CDR1 and CDR2 are DFQATT and SNEGSKA (reference sequence). V was cut by 7 bases and J by 4 bases, with 13 bases left in between. This CDR3 spans 12 amino acids. Written as DNA, the CDR3 is TGCAGTGGTGAACAGCGGCCCTATGGCTACACCTTC. This sequence encodes CSGEQRPYGYTF.

This clonotype was counted between two and nine times. This sequence joins TRBV7-2 and TRBJ2-1; D assignment may be TRBD1 or TRBD2 (6 bases each). The germline CDR1 and CDR2 sequences are SGHTA and FQGNSA. V was clipped by 2 bases and J by 4 bases, with 12 bases between them. The CDR3 length is 15 residues. The DNA for the CDR3 is TGTGCCAGCAGCTTAACTCAGGGGACTTACAATGAGCAGTTCTTC. It yields the protein CASSLTQGTYNEQFF.

The chain links TRBV20-1 to TRBJ2-5; TRBD2 matches 12 bases. With 0 bases clipped from V and 5 bases from J, the junction kept 4 bases outside the gene matches. From germline, CDR1 is DFQATT and CDR2 SNEGSKA (reference sequence). The CDR3 length is 15 residues. The CDR3: CSARDRTSGTETQYF. CDR3 sequence (DNA): TGCAGTGCTAGAGATAGGACTAGCGGGACGGAGACCCAGTACTTC.

The sample holds a few counts of this clonotype. The chain links TRBV5-6 to TRBJ2-7; D possibly corresponds to TRBD1 (8 bases). The V and J ends lost 9 bases and 6 bases respectively, with 16 bases between them. CDR1 and CDR2 (germline): SGHDT, YYEEEE. The CDR3 has 12 residues. The CDR3 DNA follows: TGTGCCACGCACAGGGGGGGACTCGAGCAGTACTTC. It is translated as CATHRGGLEQYF.

This chain connects TRBV11-2 to TRBJ2-7; TRBD1 matches 8 bases. With the DNA end fitting TRBJ2-5 better, the J assignment may be wrong. The CDR3 sequence is 15 residues long. Per germline, CDR1 SGHAT and CDR2 FQNNGV. CDR3 residues: CASSQQGARAETQYF. Written as DNA, the CDR3 is TGTGCCAGCAGCCAGCAGGGGGCCAGGGCGGAGACCCAGTACTTC.

The table lists this clonotype with a few counts. V is TRBV12-3 or TRBV12-4 and J is TRBJ2-5, with TRBD2 matching 11 bases. J was trimmed by 5 bases and V by 6 bases; bases with no gene match: 8. CDR3 size: 15 residues. DNA of the CDR3: TGTGCCAGCAGGCCGACTAGCGGGATGCGGGAGACCCAGTACTTC. Its protein product is CASRPTSGMRETQYF.

CDR3 in DNA: TGTGCCACTCTGTCAGGGACAGTGGGTGGGAATGAGCAGTTCTTC. Translating it yields CATLSGTVGGNEQFF. The genes are TRBV27 and TRBJ2-1; 7 positions match TRBD1. Germline CDR1 reads MNHEY; CDR2 reads SMNVEV (reference sequence). The CDR3 consists of 15 residues. V trimming: 10 bases; J trimming: 7 bases; junction bases outside the gene matches: 16.

This clonotype was detected a few times. The chain carries TRBV7-2 and TRBJ2-5, with 7 bases matching TRBD1. Germline V CDR1 and CDR2: SGHTA, FQGNSA. CDR3 length: 14 amino acids. Germline trimming cut 5 bases from V and 2 bases from J; bases unmatched to any gene: 5. The CDR3 protein is CASSPQTGQETQYF. CDR3 nucleotide sequence: TGTGCCAGCAGCCCACAGACAGGGCAAGAGACCCAGTACTTC.

This rearrangement joins TRBV27 to TRBJ1-6; D unresolved. CDR1 MNHEY and CDR2 SMNVEV come from the germline V gene (reference sequence). This CDR3 spans 16 amino acids. Between the trimmed V and J ends, which lost 5 bases and 3 bases, there was a span of 14 bases. The CDR3 bases are TGTGCCAGCAGTCCCCGGGCCTTTATCTATAATTCACCCCTCCACTTT. Its translation: CASSPRAFIYNSPLHF.

This clonotype was seen once. This chain links TRBV5-1 with TRBJ2-7; the match to TRBD2 covers 8 bases. The J call may be mistaken, given a closer DNA end match to TRBJ2-5. Germline V lookup: CDR1 SGHRS, CDR2 YFSETQ. This CDR3 spans 14 amino acids. This chain's CDR3 is CASSSGLGGETQYF. For the CDR3, the DNA is TGCGCCAGCAGCTCGGGACTAGGTGGCGAGACCCAGTACTTC.

The rearrangement uses TRBV25-1 and TRBJ1-6, with 8 bases matching TRBD1. The CDR3 has 15 amino acids. Germline V gives CDR1 MGHDK, CDR2 SYGVNS. The J segment lost 8 bases and the V segment lost 4 bases, leaving 7 bases of the junction unmatched. CDR3 region: CASSGVRGRDSPLHF. The CDR3 DNA is TGTGCCAGCAGTGGGGTCAGGGGGCGAGATTCACCCCTCCACTTT.

This chain connects TRBV29-1 to TRBJ2-4; tentative D call: TRBD2 (5 bases). The DNA end favors TRBJ2-7, so the J call may be wrong. This CDR3 region has 14 residues. Germline CDR1 is SQVTM and CDR2 is ANQGSEA. The CDR3 coding sequence is TGCAGCGTTGAAGAGTCCGGGAACTTCGACGAGCAGTACTTC. This encodes CSVEESGNFDEQYF.

The chain recombines TRBV7-9 with TRBJ2-1, with 13 bases aligning to TRBD2. J lost 9 bases, V lost 0 bases, and 5 bases had no gene match. In germline, CDR1 is SEHNR, CDR2 FQNEAQ (reference sequence). CDR3 length: 16 amino acids. CDR3 in amino acids: CASSLAGTSGKGEQFF. CDR3 nucleotides: TGTGCCAGCAGCTTAGCCGGGACTAGCGGGAAGGGTGAGCAGTTCTTC.

This clonotype appeared once. The chain has TRBV28 and TRBJ2-5; no clear D gene. CDR3 length equals 8 residues. Germline CDR1 MDHEN, CDR2 SYDVKM. For the CDR3, the DNA is TGTGTCGTGGGTACCCAGTACTTC. Residues: CVVGTQYF.

Only a few counts were recorded for this clonotype. The V call is TRBV7-2, the J call TRBJ1-5; D call uncertain. Trimming took off 1 base at V and 3 bases at J, with 13 bases between the two ends. CDR1 is SGHTA, CDR2 FQGNSA, per germline. The CDR3 extends over 16 amino acids. The CDR3 DNA is TGTGCCAGCAGCTTAGGCGGAGGGTTTGACAATCAGCCCCAGCATTTT. The encoded protein is CASSLGGGFDNQPQHF.

There are a few counts of this clonotype. V and J are TRBV27 and TRBJ2-7, with unresolved D. From germline, CDR1 is MNHEY and CDR2 SMNVEV (reference sequence). The CDR3 runs 13 residues. V was trimmed by 3 bases and J by 2 bases, leaving 8 bases between them. The CDR3 bases are TGTGCCAGCAGTTTGGGGTCCCCCTACGAGCAGTACTTC. Amino acid sequence: CASSLGSPYEQYF.

This clonotype was counted ten times or more. This chain connects TRBV7-6 to TRBJ2-7; a possible D gene is TRBD1 (6 bases). Germline CDR1 is SGHVS and CDR2 is FNYEAQ. V lost 5 bases and J 5 bases, leaving 16 bases between the germline ends. The length of the CDR3 is 14 residues. The CDR3 protein is CASSPGTLGNEQYF. CDR3 in DNA: TGTGCCAGCAGCCCCGGGACACTTGGGAACGAGCAGTACTTC.

The chain combines TRBV29-1 with TRBJ2-7; D is perhaps TRBD1 or TRBD2 (5 bases each). The germline gives CDR1 SQVTM, CDR2 ANQGSEA. Trimming took 4 bases from V and 1 from J, leaving 29 bases between them. The CDR3 contains 19 residues. DNA of the CDR3: TGCAGCGTTGCCATGATTGGGGACGGCCCCGGTCGGGTTTCCTACGAGCAGTACTTC. Translated: CSVAMIGDGPGRVSYEQYF.

There are a few counts of this clonotype. CDR3 bases: TGCAGCGTCGGAGGGGGGTTTTTGACAGATACGCAGTATTTT. This encodes CSVGGGFLTDTQYF. The chain uses TRBV29-1 and TRBJ2-3; D tentatively fits TRBD1 or TRBD2 (6 bases each). The CDR3 loop spans 14 amino acids. CDR1 and CDR2 (germline): SQVTM, ANQGSEA. V was pared by 6 bases and J by 3 bases, with 16 bases between.

The chain links TRBV10-1 to TRBJ2-2, with D possibly matching TRBD1 (6 bases). V lost 6 bases and J 4 bases, leaving 9 bases between the germline ends. The CDR3 covers 13 residues. The V gene's germline CDR1 is WNHNN and CDR2 SYGVQD (reference sequence). The CDR3 DNA follows: TGCGCCAGCAGCGGACAGCCCACCGGGGAGCTGTTTTTT. Encoded protein: CASSGQPTGELFF.

The gene calls are TRBV7-3 and TRBJ2-5; a weak D match, TRBD1 (5 bases). This CDR3 region has 15 residues. V lost 5 bases to trimming and J lost 2 bases, with 15 bases between them. Germline V lookup: CDR1 SGHTA, CDR2 FQGTGA. The CDR3 protein is CASSPMKGEQETQYF. The CDR3 nucleotides are TGTGCCAGCAGCCCGATGAAAGGGGAACAAGAGACCCAGTACTTC.

This chain links TRBV4-2 with TRBJ2-3; 10 bases match TRBD2. Germline CDR1 and CDR2: LGHNA and YNFKEQ. V was clipped by 2 bases and J by 5 bases; unmatched bases: 10. The CDR3 spans 17 residues. This CDR3 reads CASSQPGLAGEGDTQYF. The CDR3 bases are TGTGCCAGCAGCCAACCTGGGCTAGCGGGAGAAGGAGATACGCAGTATTTT.

The V and J genes are TRBV7-6 and TRBJ2-1; D is perhaps TRBD2 (5 bases). V was shortened by 0 bases and J by 8 bases, with 8 bases between the two germline ends. CDR1 is SGHVS, CDR2 FNYEAQ, per germline. The CDR3 covers 13 residues. This chain's CDR3 is CASSLARVDEQFF. Written as DNA, the CDR3 is TGTGCCAGCAGCTTAGCGCGGGTCGATGAGCAGTTCTTC.

The sample holds one count of this clonotype. The rearrangement joins TRBV12-3 or TRBV12-4 to TRBJ2-3; D remains unclear. The germline V and J ends were trimmed by 4 bases and 14 bases, with 25 bases remaining between them. The CDR3 is 15 amino acids. CDR3 protein: CASSSAGEVHRYAYF. The DNA of the CDR3 is TGTGCCAGCAGTTCCGCCGGTGAGGTGCACAGATACGCGTATTTT.

This clonotype turned up a few times. The rearrangement links TRBV12-3 or TRBV12-4 to TRBJ2-5, with D unresolved. TRBJ2-7 matches the DNA end more closely, so the J call is doubtful. CDR3 length equals 14 residues. CDR3: CASSSYSGTYEQYF. The CDR3 region has the DNA TGTGCCAGCAGTTCATATTCGGGTACCTACGAGCAGTACTTC.

This chain uses TRBV6-2 or TRBV6-3 with TRBJ2-6; D not certain. Trimming cost V 6 bases and J 5 bases, with 8 bases left between them. The CDR3 spans 13 residues. Germline-derived CDR1 and CDR2 are MNHEY and SVGEGT. DNA for the CDR3: TGTGCCAGCAGCCTGTCGAGGGCCAACGTCCTGACTTTC. It is translated as CASSLSRANVLTF.